This T cell receptor beta chain came from a study of blood T cell repertoires in COVID-19 (dated by TCRdb to about 2020). Concerning the study at large: The collaborator samples originated in the United States, Italy and Spain and spanned the acute and convalescent phases of COVID-19. The material from the prospective study consisted of cDNA or gDNA derived from T cells, B-cell-depleted T cells, or PBMCs. The dataset comprised deeply sampled blood TCRbeta repertoires from subjects exposed to, actively infected with, or recovered from COVID-19. The repertoires were released in a freely available public database intended as a resource for research on the immune response to SARS-CoV-2. Samples were obtained from the ongoing ImmuneRACE study (first 160 participants) and from over a thousand subjects provided by 6 global collaborators. A de-identified subject ID, COVID-19 status, age in years and sex were almost always included in the sample metadata. Where available, HLA class I and class II types were taken from metadata supplied by the sample provider and were not determined by assay-based typing. Findings and caveats that apply to the study as a whole: Clinical and demographic metadata were provided uncurated, with the amount varying by source and participant.

TCRbeta CDR3 regions were amplified from genomic DNA by means of the immunoSEQ Assay, a bias-controlled multiplex PCR. The source study handled its data this way. The number of nucleated cells in each sample was estimated by amplification of reference gene primers within the assay. Sequence reads were collapsed and filtered to measure the absolute abundance of every unique TCRbeta CDR3 rearrangement. For each sample, productive Simpson clonality was calculated as the square root of Simpson's diversity index over productive rearrangements. This is the immuneACCESS table as TCRdb keeps it, with only in-frame sequences that have V and J called. A part of the clones is gone; compared with another copy, unresolved V genes explain less than half, and the rest is unexplained. V and J calls and clone size come straight from that table; D and trimming were deduced from the DNA. For this sample there are roughly 88,000 clones; around nine tenths appear just once. The top ten clones comprise 18% of the sample.

Deletion took 1 base off V and 0 bases off J, with a span of 15 bases between the germline ends. Its CDR3 holds 18 amino acids, cysteine through phenylalanine. Just the 54-base CDR3 DNA is kept, in frame starting at base 1. CDR1 and CDR2 were assigned from the germline V gene as KGHDR and SFDVKD. About this clone itself: Its antigen remains undetermined. Base-call qualities are not available, and no considerably larger clone is one nucleotide away.

One collaborating source in Seattle enrolled patients while the patients were actively infected and followed the patients over time throughout the course of disease. Each collaborating institution followed its own protocols to collect whole blood in K2EDTA tubes. For TCRbeta analysis, collaborators shipped samples in one of three forms: frozen whole blood, isolated PBMCs, or DNA extracted from either of those sample types. The V gene is TRBV24-1 and the J gene is TRBJ1-5; TRBD1 might be the D gene, on 5 matching bases. Sequences were obtained from peripheral blood. This clonotype originated in a woman aged 55-70 years with COVID-19, enrolled during active disease. In nucleotide form, the sequence is TGTGCCACCAGTGATTTTGCGGGGACCGCCGATAGCAATCAGCCCCAGCATTTT. This is translated as CATSDFAGTADSNQPQHF.